This note documents a single T cell receptor beta chain sequence. Its antigen is not identified. CD45RA+ naive and CD45RA-negative memory subsets were separated from CD4+ cells. Measured with immunoSEQ multiplex PCR; TCRdb has only the in-frame clones, and not every one. The sample lists about 1.5 million clones; about 98% were seen once. The source of the sample is a study of shared clonotypes between healthy human individuals. About the research overall: Donors had three CD4 naive, three CD4 memory, two CD8 naive and one CD8 memory plate apiece. General study points: Naive CD4 clonotypes were shared across a few donors at about 5.3%. Relative to clonotypes present in all four donors, those not shared had lower generation probabilities.

The germline V gene encodes CDR1 SGHRS and CDR2 YFSETQ. The length of the CDR3 is 15 residues. V gave up 0 bases and J gave up 3 bases, with 13 bases separating them. The chain is built from TRBV5-1 and TRBJ2-7; a possible D gene is TRBD2 (5 bases). The specimen was naive CD4+ T cells sorted from blood. The subset denotes: CD45RA+ positively selected. The receptor was derived from a man younger than 40 in good health. CDR3 region: CASSLVSGVNYEQYF. CDR3 DNA sequence: TGCGCCAGCAGCTTGGTTTCCGGGGTCAACTACGAGCAGTACTTC.